This T cell receptor (beta chain) appears in the sequencing data of a study of T-cell reconstitution after alpha-beta-depleted transplantation in children. The TCRbeta library incorporated unique molecular identifiers. TCRdb itself ran the PCR reads through MiXCR, one entry per CDR3 protein. Among fewer than 500,000 distinct CDR3 sequences listed, roughly two fifths were seen once. Sequenced here: PBMCs, sampled before TCRalphabeta/CD19-depleted stem cell transplant. This receptor was taken from a girl aged 2 to 9 with aplastic anemia, due to receive a stem cell transplant.

CDR3 sequence reads: CAISPTGGELFF. The CDR3 DNA follows: TGTGCCATCAGCCCCACGGGCGGGGAGCTGTTTTTT. This chain links TRBV10-3 with TRBJ2-2; D gene unclear. Germline V CDR1 and CDR2: ENHRY, SYGVKD. Trimming cost V 6 bases and J 7 bases, with 9 bases left between them. CDR3 size: 12 residues.